The 22 T cell receptor beta chains listed next were all sequenced from one sample in a study of Ad26.COV2.S vaccination and SARS-CoV-2 variants. TCRdb's table, derived via immunoSEQ multiplex PCR, lists solely in-frame clones and lacks some. Of about 140,000 clones listed, roughly 90% are singletons. Sequencing used peripheral blood, obtained after recovery from COVID-19. These receptors were obtained from a human donor who had recovered from COVID-19.

This chain links TRBV19 with TRBJ2-3; a weak D match, TRBD2 (5 bases). The V and J ends lost 6 bases and 4 bases respectively, with 20 bases between them. Germline V CDR1 and CDR2: LNHDA, SQIVND (reference sequence). This CDR3 comprises 16 residues. CDR3 loop: CASRSPVRARSDTQYF. CDR3 nucleotide sequence: TGTGCCAGTAGGAGCCCGGTGAGGGCGCGTTCAGATACGCAGTATTTT.

The V gene is TRBV5-1, the J gene TRBJ1-2, with 9 positions matching TRBD1. The CDR3 sequence is 15 residues long. CDR1 is SGHRS, CDR2 YFSETQ, per germline. The V segment lost 1 base and the J segment 5 bases; nucleotides outside the gene matches: 6. The CDR3 spells CASSLTPGTGYGYTF. In DNA form, the CDR3 reads TGCGCCAGCAGCTTGACTCCCGGGACAGGGTATGGCTACACCTTC.

The chain combines TRBV28 with TRBJ1-5; TRBD1 is a possible D gene (6 bases). Germline values: CDR1 MDHEN, CDR2 SYDVKM. Trimming left V 8 bases short and J 2 bases short, with 16 bases between. The CDR3 sequence is 15 residues long. CDR3 bases: TGTGCCAGCGGAGGGGGACGGCGTCGCAATCAGCCCCAGCATTTT. Amino acids: CASGGGRRRNQPQHF.

As regards this clone: One end of the junction fails to match germline, which may point to a read error. Other DNA sequences in this specimen translate into the identical CDR3. The rearrangement links TRBV6-5 to TRBJ1-2; D is ambiguous. This CDR3 is built from 14 residues. Germline CDR1 reads MNHEY; CDR2 reads SVGAGI. The CDR3 loop is CASSYSWPRDGYTF. The CDR3 region has the DNA TGTGCCAGCAGCTACTCCTGGCCGAGGGATGGCTACACCTTC.

J is TRBJ1-1 and V is TRBV14; possible D gene TRBD1, 6 bases. This CDR3 region has 15 residues. Germline values: CDR1 SGHDN, CDR2 FVKESK. V lost 1 base to trimming and J lost 1 base, with 10 bases between them. The CDR3 sequence is CASSQGYRANTEAFF. The CDR3 bases are TGTGCCAGCAGCCAAGGATACAGGGCGAACACTGAAGCTTTCTTT.

This rearrangement joins TRBV28 to TRBJ1-2; 7 nucleotides align to TRBD1. The germline V gene has CDR1 MDHEN and CDR2 SYDVKM. This CDR3 spans 16 amino acids. The V segment lost 5 bases and the J segment 3 bases; nucleotides outside the gene matches: 12. The CDR3 loop is CASSPHTPTGDYGYTF. For the CDR3, the DNA is TGTGCCAGCAGTCCTCATACTCCCACAGGGGACTATGGCTACACCTTC.

The chain recombines TRBV6-5 with TRBJ1-2; 8 nucleotides align to TRBD1. This CDR3 spans 13 amino acids. The germline CDR1 and CDR2 sequences are MNHEY and SVGAGI. Unmatched junction bases numbered 9, after V lost 7 bases and J lost 8 bases. The CDR3, as DNA: TGTGCCAGCACAGGGGACAGGACTAGCGGCTACACCTTC. Translated, it gives CASTGDRTSGYTF.

The CDR3 region is CASRPPGSSYEQYF. CDR3 DNA sequence: TGTGCCAGCAGACCTCCGGGAAGCTCCTACGAGCAGTACTTC. The chain combines TRBV28 with TRBJ2-7, with a possible D match to TRBD2 (5 bases). The germline gives CDR1 MDHEN, CDR2 SYDVKM. Trimming removed 6 bases at V and 0 bases at J, with 12 bases between. This CDR3 is 14 amino acids long.

This rearrangement joins TRBV6-5 to TRBJ2-5; D perhaps matches TRBD1 (5 bases). The germline V gene encodes CDR1 MNHEY and CDR2 SVGAGI. Between the trimmed V and J ends, which lost 8 bases and 2 bases, there was a span of 6 bases. The CDR3 has 11 amino acids. The CDR3: CASRQQETQYF. In DNA form, the CDR3 reads TGTGCCAGCCGACAGCAAGAGACCCAGTACTTC.

The rearrangement links TRBV4-3 to TRBJ1-2; 8 nucleotides match TRBD1. Trimming at V came to 4 bases and at J to 4 bases, leaving 8 bases not matched to a gene. Germline-derived CDR1 and CDR2 are LGHNA and YSLEER. The CDR3 extends over 15 amino acids. The CDR3 nucleotides read TGCGCCAGCAGCCCCGGACAGGGTATTCGCTATGGCTACACCTTC. Its protein product is CASSPGQGIRYGYTF.

The chain joins TRBV6-1 to TRBJ1-5, with unresolved D. Germline assignment: CDR1 MNHNS and CDR2 SASEGT. The V and J ends lost 0 bases and 2 bases respectively, with 8 bases between them. CDR3 length: 15 amino acids. The CDR3 sequence: CASSEASVGNQPQHF. CDR3 sequence (DNA): TGTGCCAGCAGTGAAGCGTCCGTTGGCAATCAGCCCCAGCATTTT.

V and J are TRBV5-4 and TRBJ2-6; 11 bases line up with TRBD1. The CDR3 has 19 residues. CDR1 SGHNT and CDR2 YYREEE come from the germline V gene (reference sequence). V lost 5 bases to trimming and J lost 3 bases; unmatched junction nucleotides: 13. The CDR3: CASSPQSGQGARGANVLTF. For the CDR3, the DNA is TGTGCCAGCAGTCCCCAATCCGGACAGGGGGCGCGTGGGGCCAACGTCCTGACTTTC.

This clone was seen more than once but under ten times. Written as DNA, the CDR3 is TGTGCCAGTAGTATGGTTGGGGCTTCTGGAAACACCATATATTTT. It is translated as CASSMVGASGNTIYF. This chain links TRBV19 with TRBJ1-3, with a possible D match to TRBD1 (5 bases). The CDR3 runs to 15 residues. The germline V gene encodes CDR1 LNHDA and CDR2 SQIVND (reference sequence). Trimming shortened V by 3 bases and J by 1 base, and 10 bases separated the two germline ends.

The chain combines TRBV7-2 with TRBJ2-5; 11 bases map to TRBD1. The germline gives CDR1 SGHTA, CDR2 FQGNSA. The V segment lost 6 bases and the J segment 5 bases; nucleotides outside the gene matches: 8. The CDR3 covers 15 residues. Here the CDR3 DNA reads TGTGCCAGCAGGCCGGGACAGGGGGTAGTGGAGACCCAGTACTTC. Residues: CASRPGQGVVETQYF.

The chain employs TRBV27 and TRBJ2-1, with 8 positions matching TRBD2. CDR1 and CDR2 from the germline V gene are MNHEY and SMNVEV (reference sequence). The CDR3 sequence is 16 residues long. V lost 6 bases and J lost 0; bases outside the gene matches: 7. CDR3 coding DNA: TGTGCCAGCAGCTTTGCCGGGACTAGCTCCTACAATGAGCAGTTCTTC. Encoded protein: CASSFAGTSSYNEQFF.

The chain employs TRBV27 and TRBJ1-2; D not resolved. Trimming cost V 7 bases and J 7 bases, with 10 bases left between them. The CDR3 length is 11 residues. The germline gives CDR1 MNHEY, CDR2 SMNVEV (reference sequence). CDR3 sequence reads: CASKGGPGYTF. In DNA, the CDR3 is TGTGCCAGCAAGGGAGGGCCTGGCTACACCTTC.

This chain uses TRBV24-1 with TRBJ2-5, with D uncertain. Germline V CDR1 and CDR2: KGHDR, SFDVKD. The CDR3 runs 14 residues. V was pared by 1 base and J by 2 bases, with 7 bases between. The CDR3 nucleotides are TGTGCCACCAGTGATTTATCATCACAAGAGACCCAGTACTTC. It is translated as CATSDLSSQETQYF.

The chain couples TRBV19 to TRBJ1-4, with D uncertain. The length of the CDR3 is 17 residues. The V end was cut by 3 bases, the J end by 0 bases, with 14 bases between. The germline V gene encodes CDR1 LNHDA and CDR2 SQIVND (reference sequence). The CDR3 region is CASSMMAGSSTNEKLFF. In nucleotides, the CDR3 is TGTGCCAGTAGTATGATGGCCGGCAGCTCAACTAATGAAAAACTGTTTTTT.

The gene calls are TRBV7-2 and TRBJ1-4; D not resolved. The germline CDR1 and CDR2 sequences are SGHTA and FQGNSA. CDR3 length equals 13 residues. The V end lost 2 bases, the J end lost 8 bases, and 9 bases lay between the germline ends. The CDR3 DNA reads as TGTGCCAGCAGCTTAAGGGTCCCGGAAAAACTGTTTTTT. Translating it yields CASSLRVPEKLFF.

V gene TRBV5-4 combines with J gene TRBJ1-1; 9 positions match TRBD1. V dropped 4 bases and J dropped 3; count of bases not matched to a gene: 7. Germline lookup yields CDR1 SGHNT and CDR2 YYREEE (reference sequence). The CDR3 has 15 amino acids. The DNA for the CDR3 is TGTGCCAGCAGCGCAAGGACAGGGGCGTACACTGAAGCTTTCTTT. Encoded protein: CASSARTGAYTEAFF.

The gene calls are TRBV2 and TRBJ1-4, with 11 bases that match TRBD1. Germline CDR1 reads SNHLY; CDR2 reads FYNNEI. This CDR3 has 15 amino acids. With V trimmed by 9 bases and J by 0 bases, 3 bases remained unmatched. This CDR3 is CASRTGGTTNEKLFF. Written as DNA, the CDR3 is TGTGCCAGTCGGACAGGGGGCACAACTAATGAAAAACTGTTTTTT.

This clone was counted a few times. The genes are TRBV27 and TRBJ1-5, with 9 bases fitting TRBD1. CDR3 length: 15 amino acids. V shed 6 bases, J shed 5 bases, and the junction held 8 bases outside the gene matches. Germline loops: CDR1 MNHEY, CDR2 SMNVEV (reference sequence). The CDR3 coding sequence is TGTGCCAGCAGCCCTGGGGACAGGGCTTATCAGCCCCAGCATTTT. The encoded protein is CASSPGDRAYQPQHF.